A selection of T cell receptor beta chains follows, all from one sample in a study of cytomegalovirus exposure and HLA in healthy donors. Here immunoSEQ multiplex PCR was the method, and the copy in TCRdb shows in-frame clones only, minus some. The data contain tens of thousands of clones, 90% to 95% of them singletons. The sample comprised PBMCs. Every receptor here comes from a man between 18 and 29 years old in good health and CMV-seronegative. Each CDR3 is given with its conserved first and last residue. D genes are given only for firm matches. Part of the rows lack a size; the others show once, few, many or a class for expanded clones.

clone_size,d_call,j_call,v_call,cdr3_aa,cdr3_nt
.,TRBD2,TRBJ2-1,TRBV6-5,CASAGSGLGGNEQFF,TGTGCCAGCGCTGGTTCTGGACTAGGAGGCAATGAGCAGTTCTTC
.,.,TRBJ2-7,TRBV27,CASSLSPQGYEQYF,TGTGCCAGCAGTTTATCGCCACAGGGCTACGAGCAGTACTTC
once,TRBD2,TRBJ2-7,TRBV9,CASSVDPSGRSYEQYF,TGTGCCAGCAGCGTAGATCCTAGCGGCCGCTCCTACGAGCAGTACTTC
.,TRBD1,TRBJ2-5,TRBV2,CASSEGGKGAGVQETQYF,TGTGCCAGCAGTGAAGGGGGAAAGGGGGCAGGCGTACAAGAGACCCAGTACTTC
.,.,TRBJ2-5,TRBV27,CASSPTGKETQYF,TGTGCCAGCAGTCCCACAGGGAAAGAGACCCAGTACTTC
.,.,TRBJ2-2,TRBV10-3,CAISDDYSNTGELFF,TGTGCCATCAGTGATGACTACTCGAACACCGGGGAGCTGTTTTTT
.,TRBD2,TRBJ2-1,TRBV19,CASSMTSGRGAGQFF,TGTGCCAGTAGTATGACTAGCGGGAGGGGGGCAGGGCAGTTCTTC
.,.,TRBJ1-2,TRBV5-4,CASSLGANINYGYTF,TGTGCCAGCAGCTTGGGGGCCAATATTAACTATGGCTACACCTTC
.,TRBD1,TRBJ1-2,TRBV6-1,CASRRRDRAYGYTF,TGTGCCAGCAGGCGGAGGGACAGGGCGTATGGCTACACCTTC
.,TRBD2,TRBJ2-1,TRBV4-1,CASSHLTSGKNEQFF,TGCGCCAGCAGCCACTTGACTAGCGGGAAAAATGAGCAGTTCTTC
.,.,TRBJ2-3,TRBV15,CATRRDPGDTQYF,TGTGCCACCAGGCGGGACCCGGGAGATACGCAGTATTTT
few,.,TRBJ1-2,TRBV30,CAWSVQANYGYTF,TGTGCCTGGAGTGTACAGGCTAACTATGGCTACACCTTC
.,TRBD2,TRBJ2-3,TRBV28,CASSAPGDSGRDTQYF,TGTGCCAGCAGTGCCCCGGGGGATAGCGGGAGGGATACGCAGTATTTT
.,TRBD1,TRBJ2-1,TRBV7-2,CASSSGQGSHEQFF,TGTGCCAGCAGCTCCGGACAGGGTAGTCATGAGCAGTTCTTC
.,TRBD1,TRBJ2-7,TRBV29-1,CSVGGLTGGYEQYF,TGCAGCGTCGGAGGCCTGACAGGGGGCTACGAGCAGTACTTC
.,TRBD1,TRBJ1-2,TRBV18,CASSSSGTGGYTF,TGTGCCAGCTCATCCTCCGGGACAGGGGGCTACACCTTC
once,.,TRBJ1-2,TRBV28,CASLAYGRGVYGYTF,TGTGCCAGCTTAGCCTACGGGCGGGGGGTCTATGGCTACACCTTC
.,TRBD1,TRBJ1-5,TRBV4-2,CASSQNSGTGVKNQPQHF,TGTGCCAGCAGCCAAAATTCCGGGACAGGGGTAAAGAATCAGCCCCAGCATTTT
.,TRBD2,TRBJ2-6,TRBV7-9,CASSLLGTGGPTGANVLTF,TGTGCCAGCAGCTTACTGGGGACGGGAGGGCCAACTGGGGCCAACGTCCTGACTTTC
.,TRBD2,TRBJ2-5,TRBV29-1,CSVGRGTLQETQYF,TGCAGCGTGGGGCGGGGGACCTTACAAGAGACCCAGTACTTC
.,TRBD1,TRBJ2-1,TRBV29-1,CSVSITGVNEQFF,TGCAGCGTGTCCATTACAGGGGTCAATGAGCAGTTCTTC
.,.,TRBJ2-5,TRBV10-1,CASSDSGYRDGAETQYF,TGCGCCAGCAGTGACTCCGGGTACAGGGATGGCGCAGAGACCCAGTACTTC
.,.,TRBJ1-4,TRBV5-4,CASSSQGRSNEKLFF,TGTGCCAGCAGCTCCCAGGGCCGGTCTAATGAAAAACTGTTTTTT
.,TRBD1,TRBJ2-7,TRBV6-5,CASSYSGTVPREQYF,TGTGCCAGCAGTTACTCGGGGACAGTCCCTAGGGAGCAGTACTTC
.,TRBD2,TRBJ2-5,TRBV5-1,CASSLRLAEETQYF,TGCGCCAGCAGCTTGCGGCTAGCGGAGGAGACCCAGTACTTC
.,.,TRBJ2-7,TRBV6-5,CATQRGRDYEQYF,TGTGCCACTCAAAGGGGCAGGGACTACGAGCAGTACTTC
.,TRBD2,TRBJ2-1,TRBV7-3,CASSLHTSGNEQFF,TGTGCCAGCAGCTTACATACTAGCGGGAATGAGCAGTTCTTC
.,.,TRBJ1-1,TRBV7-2,CASSRRPKIF,TGTGCCAGCAGCCGGAGACCGAAAATCTTT
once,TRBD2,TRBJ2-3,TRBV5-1,CASSILTSGSADTQYF,TGCGCCAGCAGCATATTGACTAGCGGGAGTGCAGATACGCAGTATTTT
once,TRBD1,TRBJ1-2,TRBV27,CASGDRGYGYTF,TGTGCCAGCGGGGACAGGGGTTATGGCTACACCTTC
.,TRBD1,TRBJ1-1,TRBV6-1,CASLSSRGQDTEAFF,TGTGCCAGCCTTTCCTCCAGGGGGCAGGACACTGAAGCTTTCTTT
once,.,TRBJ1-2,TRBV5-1,CASSENYGYTF,TGCGCCAGCAGCGAGAACTATGGCTACACCTTC
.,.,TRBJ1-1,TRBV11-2,CASSLDRNTEAFF,TGTGCCAGCAGCTTAGATCGGAACACTGAAGCTTTCTTT
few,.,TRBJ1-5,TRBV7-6,CASSSGGSNQPQHF,TGTGCCAGCAGTAGTGGGGGGAGCAATCAGCCCCAGCATTTT
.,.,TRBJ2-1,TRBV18,CASSLSGKYNEQFF,TGTGCCAGCTCACTAAGCGGAAAATACAATGAGCAGTTCTTC
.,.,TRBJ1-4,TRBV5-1,CASSTGQSRGEKLFF,TGCGCCAGCAGCACCGGACAGTCTCGGGGTGAAAAACTGTTTTTT
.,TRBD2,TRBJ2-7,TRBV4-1,CASSQGLAAPSYEQYF,TGCGCCAGCAGCCAAGGGCTAGCGGCACCCTCCTACGAGCAGTACTTC
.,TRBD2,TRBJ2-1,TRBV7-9,CASSLASGKVFNEQFF,TGTGCCAGCAGCTTAGCTAGCGGGAAGGTTTTCAATGAGCAGTTCTTC
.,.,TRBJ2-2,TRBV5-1,CASSFTQANTGELFF,TGCGCCAGCAGCTTCACGCAGGCGAACACCGGGGAGCTGTTTTTT